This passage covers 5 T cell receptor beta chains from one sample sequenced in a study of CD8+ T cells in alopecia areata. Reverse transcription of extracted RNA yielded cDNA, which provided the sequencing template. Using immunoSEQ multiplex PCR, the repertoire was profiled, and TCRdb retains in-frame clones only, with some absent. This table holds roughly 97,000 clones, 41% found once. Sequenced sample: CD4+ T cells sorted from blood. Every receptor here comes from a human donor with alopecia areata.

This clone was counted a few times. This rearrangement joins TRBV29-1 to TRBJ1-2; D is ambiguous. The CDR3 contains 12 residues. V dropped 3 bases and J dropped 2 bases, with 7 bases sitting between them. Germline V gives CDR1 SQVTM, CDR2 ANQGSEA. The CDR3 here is CSVEFGNYGYTF. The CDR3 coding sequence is TGCAGCGTTGAGTTTGGGAACTATGGCTACACCTTC.

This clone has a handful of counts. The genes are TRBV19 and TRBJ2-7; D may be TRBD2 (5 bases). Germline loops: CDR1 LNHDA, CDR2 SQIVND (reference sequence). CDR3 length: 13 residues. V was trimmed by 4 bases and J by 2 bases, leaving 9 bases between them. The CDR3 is CASSTGLAYEQYF. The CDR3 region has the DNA TGTGCCAGTAGTACCGGACTGGCCTACGAGCAGTACTTC.

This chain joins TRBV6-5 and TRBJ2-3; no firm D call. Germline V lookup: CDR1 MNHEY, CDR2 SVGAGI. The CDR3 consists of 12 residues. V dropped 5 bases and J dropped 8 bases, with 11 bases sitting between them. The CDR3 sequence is CASSEGVGTQYF. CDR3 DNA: TGTGCCAGCAGTGAAGGCGTGGGTACGCAGTATTTT.

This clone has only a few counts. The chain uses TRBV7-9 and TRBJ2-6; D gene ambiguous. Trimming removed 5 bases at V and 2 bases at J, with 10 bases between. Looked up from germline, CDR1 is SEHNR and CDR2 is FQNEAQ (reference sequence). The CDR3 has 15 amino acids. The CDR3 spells CASSQRKAGANVLTF. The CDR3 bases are TGTGCCAGCAGCCAAAGGAAAGCTGGGGCCAACGTCCTGACTTTC.

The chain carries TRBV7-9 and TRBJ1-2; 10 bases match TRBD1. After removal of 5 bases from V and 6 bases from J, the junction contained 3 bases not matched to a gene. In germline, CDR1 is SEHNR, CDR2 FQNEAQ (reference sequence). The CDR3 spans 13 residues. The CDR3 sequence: CASSGTGANGYTF. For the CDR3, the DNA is TGTGCCAGCAGCGGGACAGGGGCCAATGGCTACACCTTC.